This entry is about one T cell receptor beta chain. Its antigen is currently unknown. This sample was included in a study of T cell responses to AZD1222 COVID-19 vaccine. Trimming took off 8 bases at V and 3 bases at J, with 11 bases between the two ends. CDR1 and CDR2 (germline): MNHEY, SMNVEV (reference sequence). The CDR3 has 13 amino acids. Findings and caveats of the study: None of the repertoires were sampled until the peak T cell response had passed. Baseline seropositivity characterized only a handful of AZD1222 recipients. Among vaccine-associated CD4 TCRs, coverage spanned spike, with dominance at 160-218 and 743-854.

Clones were read by immunoSEQ multiplex PCR, and TCRdb kept only the in-frame ones, dropping some. The sample shows 130,000 to 150,000 clones, roughly four fifths of them seen only once. This TCR was recovered from an adult in good health. The chain carries TRBV27 and TRBJ2-4; D gene unclear. Here the sequenced sample was peripheral blood, taken on day 0 of MenACWY control vaccination. The CDR3, as DNA: TGTGCCAGCGGGTTGGGGTTCAAAAACATTCAGTACTTC. Its translation is CASGLGFKNIQYF.